The present T cell receptor (beta chain) was sequenced within a study of Graves' ophthalmopathy and Graves' hyperthyroidism. Study-level information: There was a collection of peripheral blood at initial diagnosis, before any treatment.

Researchers took RNA transcripts and amplified TCR beta CDR3 regions from them. Second-round multiplex PCR followed a first-round RT-PCR using HTBI primers. From the multiplex PCR reads, TCRdb called clonotypes with MiXCR, one entry per CDR3 protein. The table includes about 48,000 distinct CDR3 sequences, less than 65% detected once. Moderate-to-severe activity, CAS at least 3, NOSPECS at least 4 and duration under 3 months characterized donors with ophthalmopathy. Enrollment excluded any patients with other autoimmune diseases, uncontrolled infections, pregnancy or lactation. Out of around 9.7 ml of fresh peripheral blood, PBMCs were obtained. The CDR3 runs 17 residues. In germline, CDR1 is SSHAT, CDR2 FNYEAQ (reference sequence). This clonotype was detected many times. The junction departs from germline at one end; a sequencing error may be responsible.

The rearrangement links TRBV7-7 to TRBJ2-1, with 8 bases fitting TRBD1. Sample: peripheral blood. The sequence was obtained from an adult man with Graves' ophthalmopathy. The CDR3 nucleotides read TGTGCTAGCAGCCACATACAGGGGGTGAGCTCCTACAATGAGCAGTTCTTC. Translation: CASSHIQGVSSYNEQFF.